This T cell receptor beta chain was found in a study of identical twins (dated by TCRdb to 2016 to 2017). For the wider study: The study deep-sequenced TCR alpha and beta repertoires from monozygotic twins, unrelated adults of various ages and cord blood to test whether fetal clonotypes persist. To rule out contamination, replicate twin experiments were performed at different times with different library preparation protocols. Study-wide findings and limitations: Invariant T cells such as MAIT and iNKT could partly confound zero-insertion analyses, although diverse VJ usage argued against such confounding for most clonotypes. Because the same donors could not be followed over many years, conclusions were based on cross-sectional statistical analysis. Compared with coincidental sharing between unrelated individuals, out-of-frame TCR alpha sequences shared between twins had an excess of sequences with low generation probability. Fewer insertions were carried by abundant cord blood beta clonotypes; a weaker similar trend was observed in young adult naive repertoires, while no such trend was observed in memory repertoires. In beta out-of-frame sequences, excess twin sharing was weaker, because having fewer shared sequences lowered the signal-to-noise ratio. In monozygotic twins, out-of-frame TCR alpha sharing was systematically underestimated by recombination models, although the models agreed with sharing between unrelated individuals.

Every donor was a healthy Caucasian. Three pairs of female monozygotic twins, all aged roughly 18 to 29 years, were included in the twin cohort. Positive isolation kits from Invitrogen were used to isolate the CD4+ and CD8+ T cell populations. The CDR3 numbers 14 residues from cysteine through phenylalanine. Only the CDR3 region is kept as DNA, spanning 42 bases read in frame from base 1. CDR1 and CDR2 are read off the germline V gene as WSHSY and SAAADI. V lost 4 bases and J lost 8 bases, and the count of bases not matched to a germline gene is 6. As to this clonotype: The antigen it recognizes is unknown. The input lacks base qualities; no much larger clone sits a single base away.

Libraries came from 5' RACE. Sequencing instrument: Illumina HiSeq 2000. A universal primer binding site was added through template switching, and the final cDNA carried a unique molecular identifier so that TCR cDNA molecules could be counted accurately. First-strand cDNA for TCR alpha and beta chains was synthesized from specific primers in the conserved constant-segment region. Each cDNA library was double barcoded, with a SMART-Mk sample barcode plus Illumina barcodes, to control for contamination. TruSeq adapter sequences along with Illumina sample barcodes were introduced in two successive PCR steps. The Illumina HiSeq platform was used with custom primers to sequence TCR alpha and beta cDNA libraries. Turning to the authors' computational methods: MiGEC processed the raw reads to extract unique molecular identifiers, while MiXCR was used to determine the CDR3 positions. For each individual, recombination models were inferred using an EM algorithm with the repgenHMM and IGoR tools. The tcR package in R was used for shared clonotype analysis, with sharing normalized by the product of cloneset sizes. To study raw recombination without the effects of thymic and clonal selection, out-of-frame nonproductive sequences were analyzed. The public reads were reprocessed in TCRdb via fastp at Q25 and MiXCR, keeping in-frame beta chains. For every CDR3 protein sequence, its rows merge into one entry that carries the most common genes and DNA. The V and J calls shown here were made by TCRdb, not taken from the authors' results. A total of fewer than 250,000 distinct CDR3 sequences appear in this sample, 7.5% of them only once. Of the sample, under 7% is held by the ten largest clones.

This sample was also put to use in a study of yellow fever vaccine responses in identical twins. Per that second paper: The T cell response to vaccination in identical twins was reported by the authors to appear partly convergent and partly personalized. In the study, vaccine-responding T cell clones were precisely tracked in identical twins.

The sequencing input was CD8+ T cells sorted from blood. This receptor was obtained from a woman aged 18-30 years in good health. The chain is encoded by TRBV10-2 joined to TRBJ2-1, and 9 junction bases match TRBD1. In nucleotide form, the sequence is TGCGCCAGCAGTGGACAGGGGGGCGGGGATGAGCAGTTCTTC. Translated, it reads CASSGQGGGDEQFF.